A selection of T cell receptor beta chains follows, all from one sample in a study of beta chain features in type 1 diabetes. Here immunoSEQ multiplex PCR was the method, and the copy in TCRdb shows in-frame clones only, minus some. Of about 710,000 clones in the sample, more than 12% were seen once. Sequencing input: naive CD4+ T cells from blood. These receptors came from a man aged 18 to 30 with type 1 diabetes. Both conserved end residues are part of each CDR3. Fields, in order: D gene, V gene, J gene, clone size, CDR3 protein, CDR3 DNA. A D gene is named only where the DNA matches it firmly. A clone size is listed for some rows: how often the clone was seen (once, few, many), or a class if it is expanded.

D gene: -
V gene: TRBV27
J gene: TRBJ1-5
clone size: few
CDR3 protein: CASSLLEGGQPQHF
CDR3 DNA: TGTGCCAGCAGTTTATTGGAGGGTGGTCAGCCCCAGCATTTT

D gene: TRBD2
V gene: TRBV11-2
J gene: TRBJ2-1
clone size: -
CDR3 protein: CASRRAGGPVNEQFF
CDR3 DNA: TGTGCCAGCAGACGAGCGGGAGGGCCCGTAAATGAGCAGTTCTTC

D gene: TRBD1
V gene: TRBV25-1
J gene: TRBJ1-2
clone size: -
CDR3 protein: CASRREDRGYGYTF
CDR3 DNA: TGTGCCAGCCGAAGAGAGGACAGGGGCTATGGCTACACCTTC

D gene: TRBD1
V gene: TRBV2
J gene: TRBJ2-7
clone size: -
CDR3 protein: CASSRRTGGLGEQYF
CDR3 DNA: TGTGCCAGCAGCCGGCGGACAGGTGGTCTAGGCGAGCAGTACTTC

D gene: -
V gene: TRBV4-3
J gene: TRBJ2-2
clone size: -
CDR3 protein: CASSHRVSNTGELFF
CDR3 DNA: TGCGCCAGCAGCCACAGGGTTTCAAACACCGGGGAGCTGTTTTTT

D gene: -
V gene: TRBV9
J gene: TRBJ1-3
clone size: -
CDR3 protein: CASSVEQLYSGNTIYF
CDR3 DNA: TGTGCCAGCAGCGTAGAACAACTATACTCTGGAAACACCATATATTTT

D gene: -
V gene: TRBV6-5
J gene: TRBJ2-7
clone size: few
CDR3 protein: CASSPRTSLSYEQYF
CDR3 DNA: TGTGCCAGCAGCCCTCGGACCTCACTCTCCTACGAGCAGTACTTC

D gene: -
V gene: TRBV5-1
J gene: TRBJ2-2
clone size: few
CDR3 protein: CASSPQEATTGELFF
CDR3 DNA: TGCGCCAGCAGCCCCCAGGAGGCGACCACCGGGGAGCTGTTTTTT

D gene: TRBD2
V gene: TRBV4-1
J gene: TRBJ2-3
clone size: -
CDR3 protein: CASSQGGGDTQYF
CDR3 DNA: TGCGCCAGCAGCCAAGGCGGGGGAGACACGCAGTATTTT

D gene: TRBD1
V gene: TRBV18
J gene: TRBJ1-1
clone size: -
CDR3 protein: CASSPSSGGGGNTEAFF
CDR3 DNA: TGTGCCAGCTCACCATCTTCAGGGGGCGGTGGTAACACTGAAGCTTTCTTT

D gene: TRBD1
V gene: TRBV11-2
J gene: TRBJ2-1
clone size: -
CDR3 protein: CASSLDRDRTMNDEQFF
CDR3 DNA: TGTGCCAGCAGCTTAGACAGGGACAGGACAATGAACGATGAGCAGTTCTTC

D gene: -
V gene: TRBV27
J gene: TRBJ2-1
clone size: -
CDR3 protein: CASSLSYNEQFF
CDR3 DNA: TGTGCCAGCAGTTTATCGTACAATGAGCAGTTCTTC

D gene: -
V gene: TRBV7-3
J gene: TRBJ2-2
clone size: few
CDR3 protein: CASSLVAADTGELFF
CDR3 DNA: TGTGCCAGCAGCTTAGTGGCAGCCGACACCGGGGAGCTGTTTTTT

D gene: -
V gene: TRBV6-5
J gene: TRBJ2-7
clone size: -
CDR3 protein: CASSRVRSTYEQYF
CDR3 DNA: TGTGCCAGCAGCCGGGTTCGGAGTACCTACGAGCAGTACTTC

D gene: -
V gene: TRBV9
J gene: TRBJ2-3
clone size: few
CDR3 protein: CASRGTADTQYF
CDR3 DNA: TGTGCCAGCAGGGGAACAGCAGATACGCAGTATTTT

D gene: -
V gene: TRBV18
J gene: TRBJ2-7
clone size: few
CDR3 protein: CASSPPQGGSEQYF
CDR3 DNA: TGTGCCAGCTCACCACCGCAAGGGGGTAGCGAGCAGTACTTC

D gene: -
V gene: TRBV2
J gene: TRBJ1-1
clone size: -
CDR3 protein: CASSARGPTTEAFF
CDR3 DNA: TGTGCCAGCAGTGCCAGGGGACCAACAACTGAAGCTTTCTTT

D gene: -
V gene: TRBV30
J gene: TRBJ2-1
clone size: few
CDR3 protein: CAWTPGLSYNEQFF
CDR3 DNA: TGTGCCTGGACCCCCGGTCTATCCTACAATGAGCAGTTCTTC

D gene: -
V gene: TRBV7-8
J gene: TRBJ1-2
clone size: few
CDR3 protein: CASTAGWFSYYGYTF
CDR3 DNA: TGTGCCAGCACGGCAGGGTGGTTCAGCTACTATGGCTACACCTTC

D gene: -
V gene: TRBV5-1
J gene: TRBJ2-1
clone size: -
CDR3 protein: CASSLDNYNEQFF
CDR3 DNA: TGCGCCAGCAGCTTGGACAACTACAATGAGCAGTTCTTC

D gene: -
V gene: TRBV21-1
J gene: TRBJ1-5
clone size: few
CDR3 protein: CASSPRPAWAQHF
CDR3 DNA: TGTGCCAGCAGCCCCCGCCCGGCGTGGGCCCAGCATTTT

D gene: -
V gene: TRBV7-2
J gene: TRBJ2-3
clone size: -
CDR3 protein: CASSLLGPGTDTQYF
CDR3 DNA: TGTGCCAGCAGCTTACTAGGCCCGGGAACAGATACGCAGTATTTT